The TCR beta chain described here comes from a study of shared clonotypes between healthy human individuals. The CDR3 is made up of 14 amino acids. Germline V gene sequence: CDR1 SGHDT, CDR2 YYEEEE. Trimming left V 7 bases short and J 5 bases short, with 18 bases between. Here immunoSEQ multiplex PCR was the method, and the copy in TCRdb shows in-frame clones only, minus some. The repertoire holds some 2 million clones, with 85% to 95% as singletons. The chain carries TRBV5-6 and TRBJ1-2; D call uncertain. The sample consisted of naive CD4+ T cells sorted from blood. Regarding subset: CD45RA+ positively selected. The receptor comes from a man younger than 30 in good health. This chain's CDR3 is CASGSVGGTYGYTF. The CDR3 nucleotides read TGTGCCAGCGGTTCCGTCGGCGGCACTTATGGCTACACCTTC.